The 10 T cell receptor beta chains given below trace back to one sample, sequenced in a study of blood T cell repertoires in COVID-19. Profiling relied on immunoSEQ multiplex PCR, and the TCRdb table lists in-frame clones only, not all of them. The top ten clones hold 4.5% of a sample with about 110,000 clones, around 86% of them seen once. The sequencing sample was made of peripheral blood. The receptors stem from a man in his forties with acute or convalescent COVID-19.

Ten or more counts support this clone. V is TRBV11-2 and J is TRBJ2-2; D is unclear. V was shortened by 0 bases and J by 3 bases, with 11 bases between the two germline ends. The germline V gene has CDR1 SGHAT and CDR2 FQNNGV. The CDR3 spans 16 residues. The CDR3 reads CASSLDRLKHTGELFF. The CDR3 coding sequence is TGTGCCAGCAGCTTAGACAGGCTAAAACACACCGGGGAGCTGTTTTTT.

The chain links TRBV10-3 to TRBJ1-3; maybe TRBD1 (6 bases). The CDR3 consists of 16 residues. CDR1 and CDR2 (germline): ENHRY, SYGVKD. Deletions cut 5 bases from V and 0 bases from J, with 14 bases between. The CDR3 DNA is TGTGCCATCAGTCCGGGACAAGGCCTCTCTGGAAACACCATATATTTT. Translation gives CAISPGQGLSGNTIYF.

The chain employs TRBV4-2 and TRBJ2-3, with 8 bases lining up with TRBD2. CDR3 length: 19 amino acids. Germline V gene data show CDR1 as LGHNA and CDR2 as YNFKEQ. V was pared by 0 bases and J by 1 base, with 12 bases of the junction left unmatched. The CDR3 coding sequence is TGTGCCAGCAGCCAAGATTCGCGAGGGGCGGGGGGTCGCACAGATACGCAGTATTTT. This codes for CASSQDSRGAGGRTDTQYF.

This chain links TRBV7-9 with TRBJ2-1; 7 nucleotides align to TRBD2. The V and J ends lost 3 bases and 0 bases, in that order; junction bases with no gene match: 14. The CDR3 consists of 19 residues. Per germline, CDR1 SEHNR and CDR2 FQNEAQ (reference sequence). CDR3 sequence (DNA): TGTGCCAGCAGCTTCCAGCGGGGCCGGTTCGACCTCTCCTACAATGAGCAGTTCTTC. Protein: CASSFQRGRFDLSYNEQFF.

The chain combines TRBV4-1 with TRBJ2-1; D perhaps matches TRBD2 (6 bases). Germline V lookup: CDR1 MGHRA, CDR2 YSYEKL. Trimming took off 1 base at V and 4 bases at J, with 14 bases between the two ends. The CDR3 sequence is 16 residues long. The CDR3 here is CASSQVGGISYNEQFF. In DNA form, the CDR3 reads TGCGCCAGCAGCCAAGTTGGCGGGATTTCTTACAATGAGCAGTTCTTC.

The rearrangement joins TRBV2 to TRBJ1-1, with 7 bases that match TRBD1. This CDR3 has 16 amino acids. Germline V gene data show CDR1 as SNHLY and CDR2 as FYNNEI. The junction had 6 bases not matched to a gene; V was cut back by 2 bases and J by 0 bases. CDR3 in amino acids: CASSEPGTAMNTEAFF. The DNA of the CDR3 is TGTGCCAGCAGTGAACCGGGGACAGCCATGAACACTGAAGCTTTCTTT.

This chain joins TRBV6-6 and TRBJ1-4, with 7 positions matching TRBD1. CDR3 size: 16 residues. Looked up from germline, CDR1 is MNHNY and CDR2 is SVGAGI (reference sequence). The J segment lost 8 bases and the V segment lost 0 bases, leaving 9 bases of the junction unmatched. This CDR3 is CASSYSIGQAPEKLFF. The CDR3 coding sequence is TGTGCCAGCAGTTACTCGATCGGACAGGCCCCGGAAAAACTGTTTTTT.

The CDR3 region is CASSQRTGESGANVLTF. CDR3 coding DNA: TGTGCCAGTAGTCAGCGGACAGGGGAATCTGGGGCCAACGTCCTGACTTTC. The rearrangement links TRBV19 to TRBJ2-6; 9 bases map to TRBD1. The CDR3 is 17 residues long. From germline, CDR1 is LNHDA and CDR2 SQIVND (reference sequence). V was pared by 5 bases and J by 1 base, with 6 bases of the junction left unmatched.

This sequence joins TRBV30 and TRBJ2-2; maybe TRBD2 (5 bases). The germline V gene encodes CDR1 GTSNPN and CDR2 SVGIG (reference sequence). Trimming pared 2 bases from V and 4 bases from J, leaving 8 bases between. The CDR3 covers 13 residues. CDR3 amino acids: CAWSREGTGELFF. For the CDR3, the DNA is TGTGCCTGGAGTAGAGAGGGCACCGGGGAGCTGTTTTTT. Looking up the rest from reference TRBV30 and TRBJ2-2 gives the full variable domain: SQTIHQWPATLVQPVGSPLSLECTVEGTSNPNLYWYRQAAGRGLQLLFYSVGIGQISSEVPQNLSASRPQDRQFILSSKKLLLSDSGFYLCAWSREGTGELFFGEGSRLTVL.

V gene TRBV4-2 combines with J gene TRBJ2-3; 7 bases are shared with TRBD1. V shed 2 bases and J 3 bases; nucleotides not matched to a gene: 8. From germline, CDR1 is LGHNA and CDR2 YNFKEQ. This CDR3 comprises 16 residues. CDR3 residues: CASSQTRGSKTDTQYF. The CDR3 DNA sequence: TGTGCCAGCAGCCAAACCAGGGGGTCGAAAACAGATACGCAGTATTTT.